This TCR beta chain was found in a study of T cell repertoires in cytomegalovirus infection. Overall study: CMV epitopes used comprised recently identified HLA-C-restricted ones and well-studied HLA-B-restricted ones. Evidence of both CMV infection and a matching HLA type came from public TCR beta signatures.

TCRdb ran MiXCR on the reads and lists one entry per CDR3 protein. The data hold 450,000 to 650,000 distinct CDR3 sequences, with about 39% observed a single time. Concerning this clonotype: What it recognizes is unknown.

This clonotype was sampled from a human donor in good health (CMV status not recorded). Some clones in this sample may be carry-over from other donors' samples. Source: cultured PBMCs, taken from culture after CMV antigen stimulation.

The CDR3 region is CASSWGPGANVLTF. CDR3 DNA: TGTGCCAGCAGTTGGGGCCCTGGGGCCAACGTCCTGACTTTC. The rearrangement uses TRBV27 and TRBJ2-6; D is perhaps TRBD1 (5 bases). Deletions cut 4 bases from V and 2 bases from J, with 6 bases between. This CDR3 comprises 14 residues. Germline V CDR1 and CDR2: MNHEY, SMNVEV (reference sequence).